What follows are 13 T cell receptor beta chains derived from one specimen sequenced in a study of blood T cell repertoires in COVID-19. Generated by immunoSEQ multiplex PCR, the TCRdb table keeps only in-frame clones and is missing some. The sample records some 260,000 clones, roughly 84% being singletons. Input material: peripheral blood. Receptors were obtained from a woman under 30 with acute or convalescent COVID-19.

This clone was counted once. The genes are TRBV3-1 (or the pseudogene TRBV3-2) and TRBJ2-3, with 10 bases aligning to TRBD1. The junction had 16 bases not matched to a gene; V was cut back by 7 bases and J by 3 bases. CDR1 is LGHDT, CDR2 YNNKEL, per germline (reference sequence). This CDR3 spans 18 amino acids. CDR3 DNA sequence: TGTGCCAGCATCCCCGGGACAGGGGTGTGTGAAGTAACAGATACGCAGTATTTT. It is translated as CASIPGTGVCEVTDTQYF.

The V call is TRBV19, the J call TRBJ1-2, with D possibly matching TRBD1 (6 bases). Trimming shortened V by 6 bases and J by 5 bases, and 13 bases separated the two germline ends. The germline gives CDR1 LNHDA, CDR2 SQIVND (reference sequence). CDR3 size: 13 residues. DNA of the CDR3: TGTGCCAGTAGCCCCGGGACACCTTATGGCTACACCTTC. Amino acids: CASSPGTPYGYTF.

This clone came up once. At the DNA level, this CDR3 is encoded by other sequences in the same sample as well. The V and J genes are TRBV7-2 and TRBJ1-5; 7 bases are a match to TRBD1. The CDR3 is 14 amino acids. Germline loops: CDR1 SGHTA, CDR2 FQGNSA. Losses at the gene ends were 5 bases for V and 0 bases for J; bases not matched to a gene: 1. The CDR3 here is CASSRDSSNQPQHF. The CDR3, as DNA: TGTGCCAGCAGCCGGGACAGTAGCAATCAGCCCCAGCATTTT.

The CDR3 reads CASSLGLAGDTDTQYF. CDR3 nucleotide sequence: TGTGCCAGCAGCTTAGGCCTAGCGGGGGACACAGATACGCAGTATTTT. This chain uses TRBV7-9 with TRBJ2-3, with 10 bases identical to TRBD2. The CDR3 contains 16 residues. Germline assignment: CDR1 SEHNR and CDR2 FQNEAQ (reference sequence). V gave up 1 base and J gave up 2 bases; unmatched junction bases: 3.

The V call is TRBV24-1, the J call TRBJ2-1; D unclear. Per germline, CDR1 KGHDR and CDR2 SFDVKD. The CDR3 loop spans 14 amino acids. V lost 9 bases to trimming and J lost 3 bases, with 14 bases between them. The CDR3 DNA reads TGTGCCACCTCAGAGAGCGCCAACTACAATGAGCAGTTCTTC. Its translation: CATSESANYNEQFF.

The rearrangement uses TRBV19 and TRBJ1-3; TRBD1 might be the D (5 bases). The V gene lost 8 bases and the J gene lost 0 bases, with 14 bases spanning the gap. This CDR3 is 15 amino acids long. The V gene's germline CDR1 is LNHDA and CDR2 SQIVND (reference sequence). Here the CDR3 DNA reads TGTGCCAGTTATCCAGGGTTGAGCTCTGGAAACACCATATATTTT. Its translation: CASYPGLSSGNTIYF.

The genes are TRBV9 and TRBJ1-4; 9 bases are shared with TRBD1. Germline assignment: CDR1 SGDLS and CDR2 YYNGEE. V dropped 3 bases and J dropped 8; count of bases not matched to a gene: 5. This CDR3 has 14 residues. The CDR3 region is CASSGGQGEEKLFF. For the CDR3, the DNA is TGTGCCAGCAGCGGGGGACAGGGTGAAGAAAAACTGTTTTTT.

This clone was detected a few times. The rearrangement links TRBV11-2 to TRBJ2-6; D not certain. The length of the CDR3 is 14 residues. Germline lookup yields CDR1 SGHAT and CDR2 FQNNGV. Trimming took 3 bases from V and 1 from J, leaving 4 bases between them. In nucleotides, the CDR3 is TGTGCCAGCAGCTTGACATCTGGGGCCAACGTCCTGACTTTC. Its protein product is CASSLTSGANVLTF.

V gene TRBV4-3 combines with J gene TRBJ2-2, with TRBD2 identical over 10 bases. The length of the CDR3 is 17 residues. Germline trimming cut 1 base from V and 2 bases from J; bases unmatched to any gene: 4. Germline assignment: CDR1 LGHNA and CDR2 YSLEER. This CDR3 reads CASSQVAGGLNTGELFF. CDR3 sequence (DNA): TGCGCCAGCAGCCAAGTAGCGGGAGGTCTTAACACCGGGGAGCTGTTTTTT.

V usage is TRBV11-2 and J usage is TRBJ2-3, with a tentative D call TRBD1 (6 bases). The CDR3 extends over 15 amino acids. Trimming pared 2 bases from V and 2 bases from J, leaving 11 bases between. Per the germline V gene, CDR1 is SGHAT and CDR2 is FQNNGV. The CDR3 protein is CASSLLQGSTDTQYF. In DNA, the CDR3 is TGTGCCAGCAGCTTACTACAGGGTTCCACAGATACGCAGTATTTT.

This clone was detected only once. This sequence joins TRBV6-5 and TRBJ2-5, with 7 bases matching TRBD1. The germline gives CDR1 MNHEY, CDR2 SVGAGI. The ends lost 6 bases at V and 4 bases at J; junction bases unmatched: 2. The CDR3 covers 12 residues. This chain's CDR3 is CASRHRGETQYF. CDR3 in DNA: TGTGCCAGCAGGCACAGGGGAGAGACCCAGTACTTC.

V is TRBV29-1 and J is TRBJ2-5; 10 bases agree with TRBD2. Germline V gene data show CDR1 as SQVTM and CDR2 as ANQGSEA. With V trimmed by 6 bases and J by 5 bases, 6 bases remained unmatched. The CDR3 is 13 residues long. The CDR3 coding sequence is TGCAGCGTCAAATCAGCGGGAGGGGAGACCCAGTACTTC. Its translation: CSVKSAGGETQYF.

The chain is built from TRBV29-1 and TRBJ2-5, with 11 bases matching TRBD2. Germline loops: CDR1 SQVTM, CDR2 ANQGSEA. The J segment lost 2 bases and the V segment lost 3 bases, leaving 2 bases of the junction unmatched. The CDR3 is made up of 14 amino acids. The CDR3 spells CSVDGTSGQETQYF. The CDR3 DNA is TGCAGCGTTGACGGGACTAGCGGACAAGAGACCCAGTACTTC.